Shown below are 2 T cell receptor beta chains from a single sample sequenced in a study of PD-L1 blockade in urothelial cancer. Described time point: peripheral blood 6 weeks after treatment start. TCRdb's copy holds only in-frame clones and misses some; the assay was immunoSEQ multiplex PCR. Of about 130,000 clones listed, roughly 86% are singletons. This specimen was PBMCs, taken around atezolizumab (anti-PD-L1) treatment. These receptors originate from a man aged 50 to 60 with urothelial cancer.

The chain employs TRBV19 and TRBJ2-7; 8 nucleotides line up with TRBD2. The CDR3 length is 14 residues. With 5 bases clipped from V and 6 bases from J, the junction kept 9 bases outside the gene matches. The germline gives CDR1 LNHDA, CDR2 SQIVND (reference sequence). As DNA, the CDR3 is TGTGCCAGTAGTCTACGAGCGGGAGTTTCCGAGCAGTACTTC. Translated: CASSLRAGVSEQYF. The whole variable domain, filled in from reference TRBV19 and TRBJ2-7, reads DGGITQSPKYLFRKEGQNVTLSCEQNLNHDAMYWYRQDPGQGLRLIYYSQIVNDFQKGDIAEGYSVSREKKESFPLTVTSAQKNPTAFYLCASSLRAGVSEQYFGPGTRLTVT.

This clone was counted a single time. This CDR3 is CASSLATTGALYF. In DNA, the CDR3 is TGTGCCAGCAGCTTAGCAACCACAGGGGCGCTGTACTTC. The chain links TRBV7-9 to TRBJ2-5, with 7 bases that match TRBD1. The V and J ends lost 0 bases and 13 bases, in that order; junction bases with no gene match: 8. The CDR3 has 13 amino acids. Looked up from germline, CDR1 is SEHNR and CDR2 is FQNEAQ (reference sequence).